This T cell receptor beta chain was profiled in a study of cytomegalovirus exposure and HLA in healthy donors. Study conclusions and caveats: There were reportedly fewer N-insertions in an Asian-associated ancestry cluster than the roughly 680-donor mean, in a later analysis. One variant, a missense change in DCLRE1C, was linked in a later analysis to TCR beta V- and J-gene trimming. Reported performance of the classifier showed diagnosis of cytomegalovirus status with high specificity and sensitivity. CMV serostatus was the sole immune exposure information available.

The CDR3 is 15 residues long. CDR1 is LGHNT, CDR2 FRNRAP, per germline. Primers for the PCR totalled 60 Vbeta and 13 Jbeta. Here immunoSEQ multiplex PCR was the method, and the copy in TCRdb shows in-frame clones only, minus some. The sample has 77,000 or so clones; over 70% are singletons. This clone was seen just once. Antigen: not known. The V and J genes are TRBV12-5 and TRBJ2-5; 8 bases map to TRBD1. The J call may not be correct, given that the DNA end is closer to TRBJ2-7. The sample consisted of PBMCs. This clonotype was obtained from a woman aged 40 to 55 in good health and CMV-seronegative. CDR3 DNA: TGTGCTAGTGGAAATGGACAGGGAATCTCCTACGAGCAGTACTTC. Translated: CASGNGQGISYEQYF.